This T cell receptor (beta chain) stems from a study of cytomegalovirus exposure and HLA in healthy donors. Study-wide results and caveats: The study put 150 or so TCR beta chains on its list as cytomegalovirus-associated. A prior analysis recorded that most TCR beta V segments were productive about 87% or about 30% of the time.

With 60 Vbeta and 13 Jbeta primers, the PCR was carried out. Data came from immunoSEQ multiplex PCR; TCRdb stores just in-frame clones and leaves some out. The table includes roughly 130,000 clones, roughly 77% detected once. The V end was cut by 10 bases, the J end by 6 bases, with 15 bases between. The CDR3 consists of 13 residues. The germline V gene has CDR1 ENHRY and CDR2 SYGVKD. In this sample, this clone turned up a few times. No antigen is known for it. The sequencing input was PBMCs. The chain uses TRBV10-3 and TRBJ2-2; tentatively, D is TRBD2 (5 bases). This receptor was identified in a female donor in good health and CMV-seronegative. The DNA for the CDR3 is TGTGCCACCTTTTCGGGAACGGCCGGGGAGCTGTTTTTT. Translation: CATFSGTAGELFF.